The rows below give T cell receptor beta chains drawn from one sample of a study of blood T cell repertoires in COVID-19. Measured with immunoSEQ multiplex PCR; TCRdb has only the in-frame clones, and not every one. This sample yields approximately 210,000 clones, of which 82% are seen a single time; about 3.3% belongs to the top ten. The sequenced material came from PBMCs or T cells enriched from blood (not recorded which). The receptor set was obtained from a woman aged 55 to 70 who had recovered from COVID-19. Each CDR3 is given with its conserved first and last residue. Each record gives: CDR3 DNA, CDR3 protein, V gene, clone size, J gene, D gene. The D gene is left open where the match is weak. Only part of the rows carry a size: once, few, many, or a class if the clone is expanded.

CDR3nt: TGTGCCAGTAGCGACAGGGGAAGGGCTAACTATGGCTACACCTTC; CDR3aa: CASSDRGRANYGYTF; v_gene: TRBV19; abundance: NA; j_gene: TRBJ1-2; d_gene: TRBD1
CDR3nt: TGCGCCAGCAGCTTGAGTGGACTAGCGGGAGGTTCGGTGAATGAGCAGTTCTTC; CDR3aa: CASSLSGLAGGSVNEQFF; v_gene: TRBV5-1; abundance: NA; j_gene: TRBJ2-1; d_gene: TRBD2
CDR3nt: TGTGCCAGCAGCTCACATCCCGCGGGGCAAGAAGAGACCCAGTACTTC; CDR3aa: CASSSHPAGQEETQYF; v_gene: TRBV9; abundance: NA; j_gene: TRBJ2-5; d_gene: NA
CDR3nt: TGTGCCAGCAGCCCCCGGCAGGGTGACTCCTACGAGCAGTACTTC; CDR3aa: CASSPRQGDSYEQYF; v_gene: TRBV6-5; abundance: NA; j_gene: TRBJ2-7; d_gene: NA
CDR3nt: TGTGCCAGCAGCCATTTCAGCAGGTATAACTATGGCTACACCTTC; CDR3aa: CASSHFSRYNYGYTF; v_gene: TRBV3-1/TRBV3-2; abundance: few; j_gene: TRBJ1-2; d_gene: NA
CDR3nt: TGTGCCAGCAGTTACGGCCCGGGCGGGATTATCGGAAACACCATATATTTT; CDR3aa: CASSYGPGGIIGNTIYF; v_gene: TRBV6-2/TRBV6-3; abundance: NA; j_gene: TRBJ1-3; d_gene: NA
CDR3nt: TGTGCCAGCAGTTTGAACAGGGGTGAAGCTTTCTTT; CDR3aa: CASSLNRGEAFF; v_gene: TRBV6-5; abundance: NA; j_gene: TRBJ1-1; d_gene: TRBD1
CDR3nt: TGTGCCAGCAGTTTGTCTAGGAATCAGCCCCAGCATTTT; CDR3aa: CASSLSRNQPQHF; v_gene: TRBV12-3/TRBV12-4; abundance: NA; j_gene: TRBJ1-5; d_gene: NA
CDR3nt: TGTGCCAGCCAACGTAGGGGGATCACTGAAGCTTTCTTT; CDR3aa: CASQRRGITEAFF; v_gene: TRBV12-3/TRBV12-4; abundance: NA; j_gene: TRBJ1-1; d_gene: NA
CDR3nt: TGTGCCAGCAGCCAAGCGCTTATAGAGCCCCAGCATTTT; CDR3aa: CASSQALIEPQHF; v_gene: TRBV4-2; abundance: NA; j_gene: TRBJ1-5; d_gene: NA
CDR3nt: TGTGCCAGCAGCGGCATTATTCAGGGGACAAACACCATATATTTT; CDR3aa: CASSGIIQGTNTIYF; v_gene: TRBV9; abundance: NA; j_gene: TRBJ1-3; d_gene: NA
CDR3nt: TGTGCCAGCAGCCAAGCAGGGACATCCCCCCAGCATTTT; CDR3aa: CASSQAGTSPQHF; v_gene: TRBV4-2; abundance: few; j_gene: TRBJ1-5; d_gene: NA
CDR3nt: TGCAGTGCTAGTGGGACAGCGAACTACGAGCAGTACTTC; CDR3aa: CSASGTANYEQYF; v_gene: TRBV20-1; abundance: NA; j_gene: TRBJ2-7; d_gene: TRBD1
CDR3nt: TGTGCCAGCAGCGTTCTAGCGGGGGGAGGAGATACGCAGTATTTT; CDR3aa: CASSVLAGGGDTQYF; v_gene: TRBV5-8; abundance: once; j_gene: TRBJ2-3; d_gene: TRBD2
CDR3nt: TGTGCCAGCAGCTCCCAGGTTAGCTCCTACAATGAGCAGTTCTTC; CDR3aa: CASSSQVSSYNEQFF; v_gene: TRBV5-4; abundance: NA; j_gene: TRBJ2-1; d_gene: NA
CDR3nt: TGTGCCAGCAATGTAGAGTTGACCGGGGAGCTGTTTTTT; CDR3aa: CASNVELTGELFF; v_gene: TRBV2; abundance: NA; j_gene: TRBJ2-2; d_gene: NA
CDR3nt: TGTGCCATCAGTGAGGTACCGGACAGGGGCTATGACATTCAGTACTTC; CDR3aa: CAISEVPDRGYDIQYF; v_gene: TRBV10-3; abundance: few; j_gene: TRBJ2-4; d_gene: TRBD1
CDR3nt: TGTGCCAGTAGTGCCCGACTAGCGGGATCCAACTCTGGGGCCAACGTCCTGACTTTC; CDR3aa: CASSARLAGSNSGANVLTF; v_gene: TRBV19; abundance: NA; j_gene: TRBJ2-6; d_gene: TRBD2
CDR3nt: TGTGCCAGCAGATGGGGAGGGAACACTGAAGCTTTCTTT; CDR3aa: CASRWGGNTEAFF; v_gene: TRBV14; abundance: NA; j_gene: TRBJ1-1; d_gene: NA
CDR3nt: TGTGCCAGCACACCACCGGGACTAGCGGGAGGGGAGACCCAGTACTTC; CDR3aa: CASTPPGLAGGETQYF; v_gene: TRBV7-9; abundance: NA; j_gene: TRBJ2-5; d_gene: TRBD2
CDR3nt: TGTGCCAGCAGCTTCTCAGAACACAGGGGAGCGAACACTGAAGCTTTCTTT; CDR3aa: CASSFSEHRGANTEAFF; v_gene: TRBV5-8; abundance: few; j_gene: TRBJ1-1; d_gene: TRBD1
CDR3nt: TGTGCCAGTAGGTCTAACAGGGGGCCTGATGAGCAGTTCTTC; CDR3aa: CASRSNRGPDEQFF; v_gene: TRBV19; abundance: NA; j_gene: TRBJ2-1; d_gene: TRBD1
CDR3nt: TGTGCCAGTAGTATCCAGCGGGGGCCTCCTACGAATGAGCAGTTCTTC; CDR3aa: CASSIQRGPPTNEQFF; v_gene: TRBV19; abundance: NA; j_gene: TRBJ2-1; d_gene: TRBD2
CDR3nt: TGTGCCAGCAGGGCACCATCTTCTGGGGCCAACGTCCTGACTTTC; CDR3aa: CASRAPSSGANVLTF; v_gene: TRBV27; abundance: NA; j_gene: TRBJ2-6; d_gene: NA
CDR3nt: TGCGCCAGCAGCTTTGAACGGACAGGTGACGAGCAGTACTTC; CDR3aa: CASSFERTGDEQYF; v_gene: TRBV5-1; abundance: NA; j_gene: TRBJ2-7; d_gene: TRBD1
CDR3nt: TGTGCCAGCAGCTTAACAGTAGACAATGAGCAGTTCTTC; CDR3aa: CASSLTVDNEQFF; v_gene: TRBV7-2; abundance: NA; j_gene: TRBJ2-1; d_gene: NA
CDR3nt: TGTGCCAGCAGCCCGAGGGGGTCTGGGGCCAACGTCCTGACTTTC; CDR3aa: CASSPRGSGANVLTF; v_gene: TRBV6-5; abundance: NA; j_gene: TRBJ2-6; d_gene: NA
CDR3nt: TGTGCCAGCAGCTTAGCCCCACTAGCGGGACTCTACAATGAGCAGTTCTTC; CDR3aa: CASSLAPLAGLYNEQFF; v_gene: TRBV7-2; abundance: NA; j_gene: TRBJ2-1; d_gene: TRBD2
CDR3nt: TGCGCCAGCAGCCGACCCATTGGAGCGAACACTGAAGCTTTCTTT; CDR3aa: CASSRPIGANTEAFF; v_gene: TRBV4-1; abundance: NA; j_gene: TRBJ1-1; d_gene: NA
CDR3nt: TGTGCCAGCAGCTTTGGCGGGAGCTCCTACAATGAGCAGTTCTTC; CDR3aa: CASSFGGSSYNEQFF; v_gene: TRBV11-2; abundance: NA; j_gene: TRBJ2-1; d_gene: TRBD2
CDR3nt: TGTGCCATCAGTGTTTCGGGACAGGAAGGGACCCAGTACTTC; CDR3aa: CAISVSGQEGTQYF; v_gene: TRBV10-3; abundance: NA; j_gene: TRBJ2-5; d_gene: TRBD1
CDR3nt: TGTGCCAGCAGTGAAGGACAGGGTGCCGCTGAAGCTTTCTTT; CDR3aa: CASSEGQGAAEAFF; v_gene: TRBV25-1; abundance: few; j_gene: TRBJ1-1; d_gene: TRBD1
CDR3nt: TGTGCCAGCAGTGAAGGAGGGCTGCAAGAGACCCAGTACTTC; CDR3aa: CASSEGGLQETQYF; v_gene: TRBV6-1; abundance: NA; j_gene: TRBJ2-5; d_gene: NA
CDR3nt: TGTGCCAGCAGTTCGGGGGACAGGGCGAACACCGGGGAGCTGTTTTTT; CDR3aa: CASSSGDRANTGELFF; v_gene: TRBV6-2/TRBV6-3; abundance: NA; j_gene: TRBJ2-2; d_gene: TRBD1
CDR3nt: TGCGCCAGCAGTGGCGGAACCAAAAACATTCAGTACTTC; CDR3aa: CASSGGTKNIQYF; v_gene: TRBV10-1; abundance: NA; j_gene: TRBJ2-4; d_gene: NA
CDR3nt: TGCAGCGTTGTAGTACCCTCTGGAAACACCATATATTTT; CDR3aa: CSVVVPSGNTIYF; v_gene: TRBV29-1; abundance: NA; j_gene: TRBJ1-3; d_gene: NA
CDR3nt: TGTGCCAGTAGTAAGGACAGGGGAGACACCGGGGAGCTGTTTTTT; CDR3aa: CASSKDRGDTGELFF; v_gene: TRBV19; abundance: once; j_gene: TRBJ2-2; d_gene: TRBD1
CDR3nt: TGTGCCAGCAGCCCGGGGACAGCCTCTCAAGAGACCCAGTACTTC; CDR3aa: CASSPGTASQETQYF; v_gene: TRBV7-7; abundance: NA; j_gene: TRBJ2-5; d_gene: TRBD1
CDR3nt: TGTGCCAGTAGTATTGGACTCCGCAATGAGCAGTTCTTC; CDR3aa: CASSIGLRNEQFF; v_gene: TRBV19; abundance: NA; j_gene: TRBJ2-1; d_gene: NA
CDR3nt: TGTGCCAGCAGTGATCCCGCCGGCAGGAGCTCAGGAGGGAGGAATTCATGGTACTTC; CDR3aa: CASSDPAGRSSGGRNSWYF; v_gene: TRBV2; abundance: NA; j_gene: TRBJ2-7; d_gene: NA
CDR3nt: TGTGCCACCAGCAGGGAGGGACCGCCGAACACTGAAGCTTTCTTT; CDR3aa: CATSREGPPNTEAFF; v_gene: TRBV15; abundance: NA; j_gene: TRBJ1-1; d_gene: NA
CDR3nt: TGTGCCAGCAGTTTAGTAGCGGGAGGAATTAATACGCAGTATTTT; CDR3aa: CASSLVAGGINTQYF; v_gene: TRBV27; abundance: NA; j_gene: TRBJ2-3; d_gene: TRBD2
CDR3nt: TGTGCCAGCAGCTTAGCGGGGTCAGGGGATCTATCACCCCTCCACTTT; CDR3aa: CASSLAGSGDLSPLHF; v_gene: TRBV7-6; abundance: few; j_gene: TRBJ1-6; d_gene: NA
CDR3nt: TGTGCCAGCAGCCCGCAAGCGGGGGGGTTTTACAATGAGCAGTTCTTC; CDR3aa: CASSPQAGGFYNEQFF; v_gene: TRBV13; abundance: NA; j_gene: TRBJ2-1; d_gene: TRBD2
CDR3nt: TGTGCCAGCAGCCTGTTGACTAGCGCAAAAGAGACCCAGTACTTC; CDR3aa: CASSLLTSAKETQYF; v_gene: TRBV11-2; abundance: NA; j_gene: TRBJ2-5; d_gene: TRBD2